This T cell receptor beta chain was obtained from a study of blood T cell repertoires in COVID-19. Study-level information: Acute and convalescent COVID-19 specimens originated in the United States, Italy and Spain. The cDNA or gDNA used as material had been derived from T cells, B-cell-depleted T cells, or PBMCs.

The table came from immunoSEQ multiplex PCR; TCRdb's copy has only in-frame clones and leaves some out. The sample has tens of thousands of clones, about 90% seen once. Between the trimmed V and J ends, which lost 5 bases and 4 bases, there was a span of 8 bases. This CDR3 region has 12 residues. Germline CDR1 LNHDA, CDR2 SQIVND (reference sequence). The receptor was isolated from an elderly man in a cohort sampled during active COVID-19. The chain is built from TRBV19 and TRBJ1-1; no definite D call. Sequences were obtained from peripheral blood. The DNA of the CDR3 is TGTGCCAGTAGTCGACATACCACTGAAGCTTTCTTT. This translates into CASSRHTTEAFF.